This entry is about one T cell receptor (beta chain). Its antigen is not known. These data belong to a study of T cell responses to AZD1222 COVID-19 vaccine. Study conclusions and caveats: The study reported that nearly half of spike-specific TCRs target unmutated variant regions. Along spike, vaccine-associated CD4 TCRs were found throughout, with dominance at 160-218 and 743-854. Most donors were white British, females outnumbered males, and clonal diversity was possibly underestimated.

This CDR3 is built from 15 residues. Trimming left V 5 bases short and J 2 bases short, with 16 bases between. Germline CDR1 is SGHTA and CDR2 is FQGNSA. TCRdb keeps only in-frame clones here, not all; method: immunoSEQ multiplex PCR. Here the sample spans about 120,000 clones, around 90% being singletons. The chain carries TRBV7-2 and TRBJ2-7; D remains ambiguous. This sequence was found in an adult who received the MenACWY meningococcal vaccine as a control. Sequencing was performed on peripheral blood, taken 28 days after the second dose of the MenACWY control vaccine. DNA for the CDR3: TGTGCCAGCAGCCCCCAGAGTACTACGACCTACGAGCAGTACTTC. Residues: CASSPQSTTTYEQYF.